The 19 T cell receptor beta chains given below trace back to one sample, sequenced in a study of T cells after yellow fever vaccination. TCRdb reprocessed the 5' RACE reads with MiXCR, giving one entry per CDR3 protein. The sample lists 110,000 to 150,000 distinct CDR3 sequences; 6.6% were seen once. The material was CD4+ T cells sorted from PBMCs, obtained 10 days after the yellow fever booster vaccination. The receptor source for this set is a man aged 30 to 45 who received the YFV17D yellow fever vaccine.

In this sample, this clonotype turned up a few times. The rearrangement links TRBV2 to TRBJ2-4; D not resolved. V lost 4 bases, J lost 8 bases, and 6 bases lay in between. The CDR3 covers 11 residues. Germline V CDR1 and CDR2: SNHLY, FYNNEI. The CDR3 region has the DNA TGTGCCAGCAGTGCCCGGGACATTCAGTACTTC. Translation gives CASSARDIQYF.

The rearrangement uses TRBV9 and TRBJ2-7; perhaps TRBD1 as D (6 bases). With 4 bases removed from V and 5 bases from J, the gap between germline ends came to 19 bases. Germline V gene lookup returns CDR1 SGDLS and CDR2 YYNGEE. This CDR3 comprises 15 residues. This CDR3 reads CASSILDGTLDEQYF. The CDR3 DNA reads TGTGCCAGCAGCATACTCGACGGGACACTGGACGAGCAGTACTTC.

The chain carries TRBV7-2 and TRBJ2-7, with D tentatively TRBD1 or TRBD2 (5 bases each). The CDR3 contains 14 residues. V lost 5 bases to trimming and J lost 5 bases, with 16 bases between them. Germline-derived CDR1 and CDR2 are SGHTA and FQGNSA. Here the CDR3 reads CASSAGGFLNEQYF. CDR3 bases: TGTGCCAGCAGCGCTGGGGGATTTTTAAACGAGCAGTACTTC.

This clonotype was seen repeatedly, ten times or more. This chain links TRBV18 with TRBJ2-2, with 7 bases identical to TRBD2. The CDR3 consists of 15 residues. Germline V CDR1 and CDR2: KGHSH, LQKENI. V shed 4 bases and J 0 bases; nucleotides not matched to a gene: 2. CDR3 region: CASSLRGANTGELFF. CDR3 coding DNA: TGTGCCAGCTCACTCCGGGGGGCGAACACCGGGGAGCTGTTTTTT.

Ten or more counts support this clonotype. V is TRBV7-2 and J is TRBJ1-6, with D maybe TRBD1 (6 bases). V was cut by 5 bases and J by 6 bases, with 14 bases left in between. CDR3 size: 15 residues. Germline-derived CDR1 and CDR2 are SGHTA and FQGNSA. The CDR3: CASSPNGQINSPLHF. In DNA, the CDR3 is TGTGCCAGCAGCCCAAACGGACAGATTAATTCACCCCTCCACTTT.

The chain links TRBV5-8 to TRBJ1-5; perhaps TRBD1 as D (5 bases). Germline loops: CDR1 SGHTS, CDR2 YDEGEE. The V and J ends lost 7 bases and 12 bases respectively, with 17 bases between them. The CDR3 runs to 12 residues. CDR3 sequence reads: CASGHGLLFQHF. The CDR3 bases are TGTGCCAGCGGACACGGGCTCCTCTTCCAGCATTTT.

Worth noting for this clonotype: It may be a read error: a sequence one base away is much more abundant. V usage is TRBV7-3 and J usage is TRBJ2-3; D assignment may be TRBD1 or TRBD2 (6 bases each). Germline V gene sequence: CDR1 SGHTA, CDR2 FQGTGA. The length of the CDR3 is 17 residues. CDR3 amino acids: CAGSLNYDRSGADTQYF. In nucleotides, the CDR3 is TGTGCCGGCAGCTTGAACTACGACAGGTCGGGAGCAGATACGCAGTATTTT.

In its sample, this clonotype was seen many times. The CDR3 protein is CASSLTQGVEQFF. CDR3 nucleotide sequence: TGCGCCAGCAGCTTGACTCAGGGCGTTGAGCAGTTCTTC. The gene calls are TRBV5-1 and TRBJ2-1; weak D call: TRBD1 (5 bases). CDR1 is SGHRS and CDR2 is YFSETQ in the germline V gene. This CDR3 comprises 13 residues. V was pared by 1 base and J by 9 bases, with 11 bases between.

At least ten counts were recorded for this clonotype. The chain links TRBV27 to TRBJ2-5; TRBD2 is a possible D gene (5 bases). CDR3 length: 16 residues. Germline-derived CDR1 and CDR2 are MNHEY and SMNVEV (reference sequence). Trimming pared 8 bases from V and 1 base from J, leaving 20 bases between. The CDR3 nucleotides read TGTGCCAGCTGGAGGCTAGGATTAAGCGGCCAAGAGACCCAGTACTTC. Translation gives CASWRLGLSGQETQYF.

This clonotype was counted ten times or more. This rearrangement joins TRBV20-1 to TRBJ2-1; the match to TRBD2 covers 10 bases. Germline loops: CDR1 DFQATT, CDR2 SNEGSKA (reference sequence). The CDR3 is 15 residues long. V lost 5 bases and J lost 8; bases outside the gene matches: 12. DNA of the CDR3: TGCAGTGCTCTAGGACTAGCGGATCCCCGGCATGAGCAGTTCTTC. Amino acids: CSALGLADPRHEQFF.

The V and J genes are TRBV6-2 or TRBV6-3 and TRBJ2-7; 11 nucleotides agree with TRBD2. In germline, CDR1 is MNHEY, CDR2 SVGEGT. V gave up 6 bases and J gave up 5 bases; unmatched junction bases: 9. The CDR3 loop spans 15 amino acids. CDR3 DNA: TGTGCCAGCAGACTTCCGACTAGCGGGAAACACGAGCAGTACTTC. It yields the protein CASRLPTSGKHEQYF.

This clonotype was found many times. V usage is TRBV5-6 and J usage is TRBJ1-4, with 7 nucleotides matching TRBD1. This CDR3 contains 15 residues. Germline V gives CDR1 SGHDT, CDR2 YYEEEE. The trim removed 4 bases at V and 4 bases at J, leaving 7 bases unmatched. The CDR3 reads CASSPGTAINEKLFF. In DNA form, the CDR3 reads TGTGCCAGCAGCCCGGGGACAGCTATTAATGAAAAACTGTTTTTT.

The rearrangement uses TRBV13 and TRBJ2-7; 13 nucleotides agree with TRBD2. This CDR3 contains 17 residues. With V trimmed by 5 bases and J by 2 bases, 9 bases remained unmatched. The germline V gene has CDR1 PRHDT and CDR2 FYEKMQ (reference sequence). The CDR3 region is CASSPTPTSGRAYEQYF. Here the CDR3 DNA reads TGTGCCAGCAGCCCCACCCCCACTAGCGGGAGGGCCTACGAGCAGTACTTC.

There are many counts of this clonotype. The chain has TRBV27 and TRBJ2-7; 9 bases are shared with TRBD1. Germline-derived CDR1 and CDR2 are MNHEY and SMNVEV (reference sequence). CDR3 length equals 15 residues. Losses at the gene ends were 5 bases for V and 6 bases for J; bases not matched to a gene: 11. The DNA for the CDR3 is TGTGCCAGCAGTCGACTGACAGGGGGGTTCGGCGAGCAGTACTTC. Translating gives CASSRLTGGFGEQYF.

The V call is TRBV20-1, the J call TRBJ2-7; 12 bases map to TRBD2. CDR1 and CDR2 from the germline V gene are DFQATT and SNEGSKA (reference sequence). The ends lost 3 bases at V and 4 bases at J; junction bases unmatched: 7. This CDR3 comprises 15 residues. The CDR3 reads CSASRLAGAGYEQYF. As DNA, the CDR3 is TGCAGTGCTAGTCGACTAGCGGGAGCGGGGTACGAGCAGTACTTC.

There are many counts of this clonotype. J is TRBJ1-3 and V is TRBV6-5, with 7 bases lining up with TRBD1. The CDR3 is 15 residues long. V lost 2 bases to trimming and J lost 4 bases; unmatched junction nucleotides: 5. The germline gives CDR1 MNHEY, CDR2 SVGAGI. DNA for the CDR3: TGTGCCAGCAGTTACACGACAGGGTTGGGAAACACCATATATTTT. Its protein is CASSYTTGLGNTIYF.

The chain combines TRBV5-4 with TRBJ2-3, with TRBD1 matching over 8 bases. This CDR3 has 16 residues. Germline lookup yields CDR1 SGHNT and CDR2 YYREEE (reference sequence). Unmatched junction bases numbered 8, after V lost 1 base and J lost 4 bases. The CDR3 nucleotides are TGTGCCAGCAGCTTGTCCCGGGACAGGTTGTCAGATACGCAGTATTTT. Amino acid sequence: CASSLSRDRLSDTQYF.

This clonotype was seen ten or more times. The rearrangement links TRBV6-2 or TRBV6-3 to TRBJ2-7, with D perhaps matching TRBD2 (6 bases). V was trimmed by 2 bases and J by 2 bases, leaving 7 bases between them. Germline assignment: CDR1 MNHEY and CDR2 SVGEGT. The CDR3 has 13 amino acids. For the CDR3, the DNA is TGTGCCAGCAGTTACGGGGGGACCTACGAGCAGTACTTC. Translation: CASSYGGTYEQYF.

This clonotype was observed at least ten times. The V and J genes are TRBV18 and TRBJ1-1; D gene ambiguous. Looked up from germline, CDR1 is KGHSH and CDR2 is LQKENI. The CDR3 totals 13 residues. Trimming pared 2 bases from V and 7 bases from J, leaving 11 bases between. The CDR3 DNA reads as TGTGCCAGCTCACCAACCCTCCAGCTTGAAGCTTTCTTT. This codes for CASSPTLQLEAFF. Based on the CDR3 plus reference TRBV18 and TRBJ1-1, the full variable domain is NAGVMQNPRHLVRRRGQEARLRCSPMKGHSHVYWYRQLPEEGLKFMVYLQKENIIDESGMPKERFSAEFPKEGPSILRIQQVVRGDSAAYFCASSPTLQLEAFFGQGTRLTVV.